This T cell receptor beta chain was recovered during a study of read filtering for tumor transcriptome and immune sequencing. Looking at the study overall: The cohort had about 16 men and 14 to 15 women aged roughly 45 to 90, mean about 70 years. Transcriptome libraries were built from DNase-treated RNA. Study results and caveats: This fraction held mixed bone marrow immune cells after CD138-negative sorting. Single-read clonotypes: around 81% of IR-seq clonotypes (about 3.5% of reads), about 75% of RNA-seq clonotypes (roughly 49% of reads).

V dropped 0 bases and J dropped 3 bases, with 9 bases sitting between them. The length of the CDR3 is 14 residues. Looked up from germline, CDR1 is KGHSH and CDR2 is LQKENI. The library was built from about 400 ng RNA with molecular barcoded adaptors for alpha/delta and beta/gamma chains. TCRdb reanalysed the reads using MiXCR and keeps one entry per CDR3 protein. The table includes around 140,000 distinct CDR3 sequences, under 15% detected once. As concerns this clonotype: Its antigen is currently unknown.

Sequenced input: a population of CD138-negative cells sorted from bone marrow. This rearrangement joins TRBV18 to TRBJ2-7; D remains unclear. This TCR was sampled from a donor aged 40 or over with multiple myeloma. CDR3 in DNA: TGTGCCAGCTCACCACCTAAGCCGATCTACGAGCAGTACTTC. Its protein product is CASSPPKPIYEQYF.